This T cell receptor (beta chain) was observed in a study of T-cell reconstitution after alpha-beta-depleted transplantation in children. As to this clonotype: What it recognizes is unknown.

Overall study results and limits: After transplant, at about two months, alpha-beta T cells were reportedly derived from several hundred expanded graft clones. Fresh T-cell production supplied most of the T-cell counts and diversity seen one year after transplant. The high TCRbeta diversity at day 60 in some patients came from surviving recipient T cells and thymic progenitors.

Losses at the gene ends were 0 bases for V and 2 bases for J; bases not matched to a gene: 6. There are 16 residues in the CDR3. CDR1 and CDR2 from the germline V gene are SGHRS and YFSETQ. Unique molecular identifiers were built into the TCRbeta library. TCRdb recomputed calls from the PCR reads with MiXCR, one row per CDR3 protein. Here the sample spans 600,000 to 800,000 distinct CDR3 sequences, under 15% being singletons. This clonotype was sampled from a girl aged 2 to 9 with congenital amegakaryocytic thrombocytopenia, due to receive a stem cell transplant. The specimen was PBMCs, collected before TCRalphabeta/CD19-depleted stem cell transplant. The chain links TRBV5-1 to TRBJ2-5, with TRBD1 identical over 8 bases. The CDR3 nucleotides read TGCGCCAGCAGCTTGGACCGCAGGGGGCCTCAAGAGACCCAGTACTTC. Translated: CASSLDRRGPQETQYF.